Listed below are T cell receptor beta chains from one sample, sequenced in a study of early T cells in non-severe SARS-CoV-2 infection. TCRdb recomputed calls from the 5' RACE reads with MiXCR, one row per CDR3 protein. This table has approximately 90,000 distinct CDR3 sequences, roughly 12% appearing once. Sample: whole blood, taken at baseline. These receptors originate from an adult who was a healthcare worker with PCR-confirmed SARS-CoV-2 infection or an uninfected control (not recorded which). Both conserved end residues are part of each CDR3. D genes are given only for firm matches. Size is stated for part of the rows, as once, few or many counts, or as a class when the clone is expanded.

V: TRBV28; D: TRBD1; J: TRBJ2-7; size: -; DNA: TGTGCCAGCAGCCAAACAGGGGTGGGCTCCTACGAGCAGTACTTC; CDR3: CASSQTGVGSYEQYF
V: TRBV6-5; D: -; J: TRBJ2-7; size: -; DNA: TGTGCCAGCAGTTACTCGCAGGCGGCCTACGAGCAGTACTTC; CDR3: CASSYSQAAYEQYF
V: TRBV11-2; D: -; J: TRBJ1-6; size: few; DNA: TGTGCCAGCAGCTTAGGGCAGGGATATAATTCGCCCCTCCACTTT; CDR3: CASSLGQGYNSPLHF
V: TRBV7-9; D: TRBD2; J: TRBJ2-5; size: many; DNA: TGTGCCAGCAGCACTTTCGGGACTACTCTGGAGACCCAGTACTTC; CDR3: CASSTFGTTLETQYF
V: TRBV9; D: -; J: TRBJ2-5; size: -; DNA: TGTGCCAGCAGCGCAACAGCCCTTGGGGCCCAGTACTTC; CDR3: CASSATALGAQYF
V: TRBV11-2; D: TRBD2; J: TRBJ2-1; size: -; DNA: TGTGCCAGCGCGGCGGGGGGCGATGAGCAGTTCTTC; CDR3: CASAAGGDEQFF
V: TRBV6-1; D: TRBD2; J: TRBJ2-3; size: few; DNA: TGTGCCAGCAGTCCGTACTCTAGCTGGGGGGGGACAGATACGCAGTATTTT; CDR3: CASSPYSSWGGTDTQYF
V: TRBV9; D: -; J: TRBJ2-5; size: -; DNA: TGTGCCAGCAATGGACAGGGAGGGAGCTCAGAGACCCAGTACTTC; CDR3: CASNGQGGSSETQYF
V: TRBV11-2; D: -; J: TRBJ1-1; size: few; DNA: TGTGCCAGCAGCCCGACGGTGAACACTGAAGCTTTCTTT; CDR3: CASSPTVNTEAFF
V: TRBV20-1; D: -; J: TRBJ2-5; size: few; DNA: TGCAGTGCTAGAGGCATAAGGGAGACCCAGTACTTC; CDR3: CSARGIRETQYF
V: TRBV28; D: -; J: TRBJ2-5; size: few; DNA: TGTGCCACCCCCGGCCCTGCCCGGGAGACCCAGTACTTC; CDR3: CATPGPARETQYF
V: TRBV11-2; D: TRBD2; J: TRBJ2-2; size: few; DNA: TGTGCCAGCAGCCCAAGCGGGAGGGATGGCGGGGAGCTGTTTTTT; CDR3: CASSPSGRDGGELFF
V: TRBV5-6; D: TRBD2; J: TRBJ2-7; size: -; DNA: TGTGCCAGCAGCATGAAGGTCACTAGCGGGTTCGACGAGCAGTACTTC; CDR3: CASSMKVTSGFDEQYF
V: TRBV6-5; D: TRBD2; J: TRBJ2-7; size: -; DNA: TGTGCCAGCAGTTCGGGATCGGGACTAGCCAACTACGAGCAGTACTTC; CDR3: CASSSGSGLANYEQYF
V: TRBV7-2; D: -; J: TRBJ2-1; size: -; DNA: TGTGCCAGCAGCTTACCTCGGCGAGGGGCTCACAATGAGCAGTTCTTC; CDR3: CASSLPRRGAHNEQFF